This T cell receptor beta chain comes out of a study of T-cell memory formation after mild COVID-19. This clonotype was seen at least ten times. The J segment lost 4 bases and the V segment lost 6 bases, leaving 6 bases of the junction unmatched. The CDR3 totals 13 residues. Germline V gene data show CDR1 as MGHDK and CDR2 as SYGVNS. TCRdb recomputed calls from the 5' RACE reads with MiXCR, one row per CDR3 protein. Of around 420,000 distinct CDR3 sequences listed, 20% to 30% are singletons. The sequence was obtained from an adult woman who had mild COVID-19 (a few samples of this study predate the infection). Cell type and time point are not known. V is TRBV25-1 and J is TRBJ2-7; TRBD2 matches at 7 bases. Sequenced sample: PBMCs or a T cell subset sorted from them (not recorded which). The CDR3 nucleotides read TGTGCCAGCAGCTGGGAGGGCCGATACGAGCAGTACTTC. It yields the protein CASSWEGRYEQYF.